Listed here are 32 T cell receptor beta chains from one sample, sequenced in a study of TIL therapy for anti-PD-1-resistant metastatic lung cancer. The immunoSEQ assay was v3. TCRdb keeps only in-frame clones here, not all; method: immunoSEQ multiplex PCR. Altogether about 19,000 clones are present, approximately 79% being singletons, with the ten largest covering approximately 7%. Time point indicated: pre-treatment sample, taken before nivolumab and TIL therapy. The source was blood, collected at baseline. Receptor source: a person between 25 and 79 years old with non-small cell lung cancer.

This chain connects TRBV4-3 to TRBJ1-1; D remains unclear. The CDR3 is made up of 14 amino acids. Germline CDR1 is LGHNA and CDR2 is YSLEER. V was pared by 4 bases and J by 0 bases, with 9 bases between. DNA of the CDR3: TGCGCCAGCAGCCTCCAGGTTCTGAACACTGAAGCTTTCTTT. It codes for CASSLQVLNTEAFF.

V and J are TRBV28 and TRBJ1-1; D unresolved. V was trimmed by 5 bases and J by 1 base, leaving 14 bases between them. The germline V gene has CDR1 MDHEN and CDR2 SYDVKM. This CDR3 is 15 amino acids long. CDR3 protein: CASSAVFHGNTEAFF. In nucleotides, the CDR3 is TGTGCCAGCAGTGCTGTATTTCACGGGAACACTGAAGCTTTCTTT.

CDR3 sequence (DNA): TGCGCCAGCAGCTTGGAGGGACAGGGTCCTTCTGAGCAGTACTTC. Translated, it gives CASSLEGQGPSEQYF. This rearrangement joins TRBV5-1 to TRBJ2-7; TRBD1 agrees at 9 bases. After removal of 0 bases from V and 7 bases from J, the junction contained 8 bases not matched to a gene. The CDR3 runs to 15 residues. CDR1 SGHRS and CDR2 YFSETQ come from the germline V gene.

This clone has a handful of counts. V is TRBV12-3 or TRBV12-4 and J is TRBJ2-7; no reliable D call. The CDR3 is 13 amino acids. Deletions cut 6 bases from V and 5 bases from J, with 14 bases between. The CDR3 is CASRRWDKDEQYF. Here the CDR3 DNA reads TGTGCCAGCAGGCGATGGGATAAGGACGAGCAGTACTTC.

The genes are TRBV6-2 or TRBV6-3 and TRBJ1-2, with no clear D. CDR1 is MNHEY and CDR2 is SVGEGT in the germline V gene. This CDR3 comprises 13 residues. V lost 4 bases and J lost 4, with 10 bases in between. CDR3 amino acids: CASSFEGRYGYTF. CDR3 DNA: TGTGCCAGCAGTTTCGAAGGCCGCTATGGCTACACCTTC.

The chain joins TRBV19 to TRBJ2-1; D possibly corresponds to TRBD2 (5 bases). Between the trimmed V and J ends, which lost 3 bases and 3 bases, there was a span of 6 bases. The CDR3 runs to 13 residues. CDR1 and CDR2 from the germline V gene are LNHDA and SQIVND (reference sequence). The CDR3 protein is CASSIDYYNEQFF. Written as DNA, the CDR3 is TGTGCCAGTAGTATCGACTACTACAATGAGCAGTTCTTC.

V usage is TRBV24-1 and J usage is TRBJ2-1, with TRBD2 matching 8 bases. With 12 bases clipped from V and 6 bases from J, the junction kept 9 bases outside the gene matches. The CDR3 covers 13 residues. The germline gives CDR1 KGHDR, CDR2 SFDVKD. The CDR3, as DNA: TGTGCCTCATCAGCGGGGGCCTTCAATGAGCAGTTCTTC. Protein: CASSAGAFNEQFF.

This clone was found once. The chain joins TRBV19 to TRBJ2-3; D unclear. Germline CDR1 is LNHDA and CDR2 is SQIVND (reference sequence). The CDR3 totals 14 residues. Trimming removed 2 bases at V and 0 bases at J, with 6 bases between. CDR3 region: CASSIYGSTDTQYF. The CDR3, as DNA: TGTGCCAGTAGTATATATGGCAGCACAGATACGCAGTATTTT.

The chain carries TRBV12-3 or TRBV12-4 and TRBJ2-3; D remains ambiguous. V shed 8 bases and J shed 3 bases, with 9 bases lying between them. This CDR3 comprises 12 residues. This CDR3 reads CASRPTTDTQYF. The DNA for the CDR3 is TGTGCCAGCCGCCCCACGACAGATACGCAGTATTTT.

The V gene is TRBV3-1 (or the pseudogene TRBV3-2), the J gene TRBJ1-1; 9 bases align to TRBD1. The CDR3 contains 19 residues. Germline V lookup: CDR1 LGHDT, CDR2 YNNKEL (reference sequence). The J segment lost 0 bases and the V segment lost 1 base, leaving 12 bases of the junction unmatched. CDR3 region: CASSQGPGGGQGMNTEAFF. The CDR3 nucleotides are TGTGCCAGCAGCCAAGGACCGGGAGGCGGACAGGGGATGAACACTGAAGCTTTCTTT.

In this sample, this clone is medium-sized. The chain is built from TRBV14 and TRBJ1-2, with a weak D call TRBD1 (5 bases). V was pared by 0 bases and J by 8 bases, with 10 bases between. The CDR3 totals 13 residues. Germline CDR1 and CDR2: SGHDN and FVKESK. The CDR3 nucleotides read TGTGCCAGCAGCCAAGATGGGGGTTTAGGCTACACCTTC. This sequence encodes CASSQDGGLGYTF.

V gene TRBV15 combines with J gene TRBJ1-2, with 8 bases identical to TRBD1. V trimming: 3 bases; J trimming: 6 bases; junction bases outside the gene matches: 6. Per the germline V gene, CDR1 is LNHNV and CDR2 is YYDKDF (reference sequence). This CDR3 is built from 14 residues. CDR3 region: CATSREIQGDGYTF. CDR3 DNA: TGTGCCACCAGCAGGGAAATACAGGGGGATGGCTACACCTTC.

The genes are TRBV18 and TRBJ2-1, with D tentatively TRBD2 (6 bases). The CDR3 extends over 12 amino acids. Per the germline V gene, CDR1 is KGHSH and CDR2 is LQKENI. V was shortened by 4 bases and J by 9 bases, with 10 bases between the two germline ends. The CDR3 bases are TGTGCCAGCTCACAACTAGCTGGTGAGCAGTTCTTC. It is translated as CASSQLAGEQFF.

The V and J genes are TRBV14 and TRBJ2-1; D might be TRBD2 (6 bases). CDR3 length equals 17 residues. CDR1 and CDR2 from the germline V gene are SGHDN and FVKESK. V was cut by 0 bases and J by 7 bases, with 19 bases left in between. As DNA, the CDR3 is TGTGCCAGCAGCCAAGATCAAGGCGGGGATTTGAGGAATGAGCAGTTCTTC. Its protein product is CASSQDQGGDLRNEQFF.

The J gene is TRBJ2-7, the V gene TRBV5-5, with D possibly TRBD1 on 6 matching bases. The CDR3 length is 12 residues. CDR1 is SGHKS and CDR2 is YYEKEE in the germline V gene (reference sequence). Trimming left V 0 bases short and J 5 bases short, with 6 bases between. CDR3 coding DNA: TGTGCCAGCAGCTTGGACAGGGACGAGCAGTACTTC. Amino acid sequence: CASSLDRDEQYF. Full variable domain (missing parts from reference TRBV5-5 and TRBJ2-7): DAGVTQSPTHLIKTRGQQVTLRCSPISGHKSVSWYQQVLGQGPQFIFQYYEKEERGRGNFPDRFSARQFPNYSSELNVNALLLGDSALYLCASSLDRDEQYFGPGTRLTVT.

This chain joins TRBV30 and TRBJ1-4; D gene unclear. V lost 1 base to trimming and J lost 0 bases, with 21 bases between them. The CDR3 loop spans 19 amino acids. CDR1 and CDR2 from the germline V gene are GTSNPN and SVGIG (reference sequence). The CDR3 coding sequence is TGTGCCTGGAGTGCCTTCGCAGGAGCTTTTATTGCAACTAATGAAAAACTGTTTTTT. Protein sequence: CAWSAFAGAFIATNEKLFF.

The rearrangement uses TRBV24-1 and TRBJ1-2, with a tentative D call TRBD1 (6 bases). Trimming shortened V by 4 bases and J by 7 bases, and 15 bases separated the two germline ends. This CDR3 region has 14 residues. Germline CDR1 KGHDR, CDR2 SFDVKD. The CDR3 bases are TGTGCCACCAGTGACTCCTCGGGGGCGGGTGGCTACACCTTC. Translated, it gives CATSDSSGAGGYTF.

The chain recombines TRBV2 with TRBJ1-5; no firm D call. The ends were cut back, 7 bases at V and 5 bases at J, with 12 bases in the middle. The CDR3 totals 13 residues. CDR1 is SNHLY and CDR2 is FYNNEI in the germline V gene. CDR3 sequence (DNA): TGTGCCAGCAAGTGGGATACGGATCAGCCCCAGCATTTT. Protein product: CASKWDTDQPQHF.

V and J are TRBV27 and TRBJ1-1; unclear D gene. The V gene's germline CDR1 is MNHEY and CDR2 SMNVEV (reference sequence). V lost 6 bases, J lost 0 bases, and 8 bases lay in between. This CDR3 has 13 residues. CDR3 amino acids: CASSPTMNTEAFF. The DNA of the CDR3 is TGTGCCAGCAGCCCCACAATGAACACTGAAGCTTTCTTT.

The V call is TRBV7-2, the J call TRBJ1-1; 8 nucleotides agree with TRBD1. The V gene's germline CDR1 is SGHTA and CDR2 FQGNSA. The CDR3 spans 19 residues. V shed 2 bases, J shed 4 bases, and the junction held 18 bases outside the gene matches. In nucleotides, the CDR3 is TGTGCCAGCAGCTTAAAACCCACAGGGGGGCCCTTTGTGGGCACTGAAGCTTTCTTT. Its protein is CASSLKPTGGPFVGTEAFF. The full variable domain, with the rest looked up from reference TRBV7-2 and TRBJ1-1, is GAGVSQSPSNKVTEKGKDVELRCDPISGHTALYWYRQSLGQGLEFLIYFQGNSAPDKSGLPSDRFSAERTGGSVSTLTIQRTQQEDSAVYLCASSLKPTGGPFVGTEAFFGQGTRLTVV.

This clone was detected only a few times. The gene calls are TRBV6-5 and TRBJ1-2, with D tentatively TRBD1 (5 bases). The V and J ends lost 7 bases and 5 bases respectively, with 11 bases between them. The length of the CDR3 is 12 residues. Per germline, CDR1 MNHEY and CDR2 SVGAGI. Here the CDR3 DNA reads TGTGCCAGCACCACGGGGGGGTATGGCTACACCTTC. It translates to CASTTGGYGYTF.

The rearrangement uses TRBV2 and TRBJ2-5, with D unclear. V dropped 7 bases and J dropped 1 base, with 19 bases sitting between them. This CDR3 spans 16 amino acids. The germline CDR1 and CDR2 sequences are SNHLY and FYNNEI. The CDR3 sequence is CASTGKDGRPQETQYF. DNA of the CDR3: TGTGCCAGCACGGGTAAAGACGGTCGACCCCAAGAGACCCAGTACTTC.

The gene calls are TRBV11-2 and TRBJ2-1; D possibly matches TRBD1 or TRBD2 (5 bases each). Germline V gene sequence: CDR1 SGHAT, CDR2 FQNNGV. This CDR3 region has 15 residues. V was cut by 8 bases and J by 6 bases, with 20 bases left in between. The DNA of the CDR3 is TGTGCCAGCGTCACTCGGTCCCGGGACCTCAATGAGCAGTTCTTC. This codes for CASVTRSRDLNEQFF.

The rearrangement uses TRBV11-3 and TRBJ2-7, with D tentatively TRBD1 or TRBD2 (6 bases each). V was cut by 5 bases and J by 4 bases, with 12 bases left in between. The CDR3 covers 13 residues. Germline-derived CDR1 and CDR2 are SGHNT and YENEEA. The CDR3 nucleotides are TGTGCCAGCAGCGCCGGGGGCAGGTACGAGCAGTACTTC. Residues: CASSAGGRYEQYF.

This clone was recorded a few times. The rearrangement joins TRBV2 to TRBJ1-5; TRBD1 might be the D (5 bases). CDR3 length: 14 amino acids. CDR1 is SNHLY, CDR2 FYNNEI, per germline. Trimming stripped 8 bases from V and 3 bases from J, with 14 bases between. The CDR3 spells CASHWQGNNQPQHF. Written as DNA, the CDR3 is TGTGCCAGCCACTGGCAGGGTAACAATCAGCCCCAGCATTTT.

The gene calls are TRBV3-1 (or the pseudogene TRBV3-2) and TRBJ1-5; D not resolved. CDR3 length equals 15 residues. Germline-derived CDR1 and CDR2 are LGHDT and YNNKEL (reference sequence). V was clipped by 0 bases and J by 4 bases, with 10 bases between them. CDR3 nucleotide sequence: TGTGCCAGCAGCCAAGATGGGCGGGGAAATCAGCCCCAGCATTTT. This codes for CASSQDGRGNQPQHF.

The chain is built from TRBV28 and TRBJ2-7; D is perhaps TRBD1 or TRBD2 (7 bases each). V gave up 3 bases and J gave up 3 bases, with 12 bases separating them. In germline, CDR1 is MDHEN, CDR2 SYDVKM. This CDR3 is built from 14 residues. CDR3 region: CASSLRGTVYEQYF. CDR3 nucleotide sequence: TGTGCCAGCAGTTTGCGGGGGACAGTCTACGAGCAGTACTTC.

The CDR3: CASSPTGGLSATNEKLFF. Written as DNA, the CDR3 is TGTGCCAGCAGCCCCACGGGGGGGCTTAGTGCAACTAATGAAAAACTGTTTTTT. The rearrangement links TRBV9 to TRBJ1-4; the D gene is possibly TRBD1 (6 bases). CDR3 size: 18 residues. V shed 4 bases and J shed 0 bases, with 19 bases lying between them. The germline gives CDR1 SGDLS, CDR2 YYNGEE.

The chain links TRBV9 to TRBJ1-6, with TRBD1 as a possible D gene (5 bases). This CDR3 spans 15 amino acids. Germline CDR1 SGDLS, CDR2 YYNGEE. The ends were cut back, 0 bases at V and 9 bases at J, with 13 bases in the middle. The CDR3 reads CASSVGGLGSSPLHF. The CDR3 DNA reads TGTGCCAGCAGCGTAGGGGGGTTAGGAAGTTCACCCCTCCACTTT. The variable domain in full, with the rest retrieved from reference TRBV9 and TRBJ1-6, is DSGVTQTPKHLITATGQRVTLRCSPRSGDLSVYWYQQSLDQGLQFLIQYYNGEERAKGNILERFSAQQFPDLHSELNLSSLELGDSALYFCASSVGGLGSSPLHFGNGTRLTVT.

The chain employs TRBV6-5 and TRBJ2-5; 8 bases are a match to TRBD1. V shed 10 bases, J shed 5 bases, and the junction held 3 bases outside the gene matches. The CDR3 runs to 11 residues. The germline V gene encodes CDR1 MNHEY and CDR2 SVGAGI. The CDR3 here is CATRQGETQYF. For the CDR3, the DNA is TGTGCCACAAGACAGGGGGAGACCCAGTACTTC.

This clone was recorded once. The V gene is TRBV27, the J gene TRBJ2-5; D gene ambiguous. Germline V gives CDR1 MNHEY, CDR2 SMNVEV (reference sequence). The length of the CDR3 is 13 residues. V was shortened by 4 bases and J by 5 bases, with 11 bases between the two germline ends. The CDR3 reads CASSYVAGETQYF. The CDR3 DNA reads as TGTGCCAGCAGTTACGTAGCCGGGGAGACCCAGTACTTC.

This chain joins TRBV11-3 and TRBJ2-1; perhaps TRBD1 as D (5 bases). The CDR3 is 15 residues long. Trimming removed 4 bases at V and 7 bases at J, with 17 bases between. The germline V gene has CDR1 SGHNT and CDR2 YENEEA. CDR3 loop: CASSSAIGVENEQFF. CDR3 bases: TGTGCCAGCAGCTCCGCTATAGGGGTGGAAAATGAGCAGTTCTTC.